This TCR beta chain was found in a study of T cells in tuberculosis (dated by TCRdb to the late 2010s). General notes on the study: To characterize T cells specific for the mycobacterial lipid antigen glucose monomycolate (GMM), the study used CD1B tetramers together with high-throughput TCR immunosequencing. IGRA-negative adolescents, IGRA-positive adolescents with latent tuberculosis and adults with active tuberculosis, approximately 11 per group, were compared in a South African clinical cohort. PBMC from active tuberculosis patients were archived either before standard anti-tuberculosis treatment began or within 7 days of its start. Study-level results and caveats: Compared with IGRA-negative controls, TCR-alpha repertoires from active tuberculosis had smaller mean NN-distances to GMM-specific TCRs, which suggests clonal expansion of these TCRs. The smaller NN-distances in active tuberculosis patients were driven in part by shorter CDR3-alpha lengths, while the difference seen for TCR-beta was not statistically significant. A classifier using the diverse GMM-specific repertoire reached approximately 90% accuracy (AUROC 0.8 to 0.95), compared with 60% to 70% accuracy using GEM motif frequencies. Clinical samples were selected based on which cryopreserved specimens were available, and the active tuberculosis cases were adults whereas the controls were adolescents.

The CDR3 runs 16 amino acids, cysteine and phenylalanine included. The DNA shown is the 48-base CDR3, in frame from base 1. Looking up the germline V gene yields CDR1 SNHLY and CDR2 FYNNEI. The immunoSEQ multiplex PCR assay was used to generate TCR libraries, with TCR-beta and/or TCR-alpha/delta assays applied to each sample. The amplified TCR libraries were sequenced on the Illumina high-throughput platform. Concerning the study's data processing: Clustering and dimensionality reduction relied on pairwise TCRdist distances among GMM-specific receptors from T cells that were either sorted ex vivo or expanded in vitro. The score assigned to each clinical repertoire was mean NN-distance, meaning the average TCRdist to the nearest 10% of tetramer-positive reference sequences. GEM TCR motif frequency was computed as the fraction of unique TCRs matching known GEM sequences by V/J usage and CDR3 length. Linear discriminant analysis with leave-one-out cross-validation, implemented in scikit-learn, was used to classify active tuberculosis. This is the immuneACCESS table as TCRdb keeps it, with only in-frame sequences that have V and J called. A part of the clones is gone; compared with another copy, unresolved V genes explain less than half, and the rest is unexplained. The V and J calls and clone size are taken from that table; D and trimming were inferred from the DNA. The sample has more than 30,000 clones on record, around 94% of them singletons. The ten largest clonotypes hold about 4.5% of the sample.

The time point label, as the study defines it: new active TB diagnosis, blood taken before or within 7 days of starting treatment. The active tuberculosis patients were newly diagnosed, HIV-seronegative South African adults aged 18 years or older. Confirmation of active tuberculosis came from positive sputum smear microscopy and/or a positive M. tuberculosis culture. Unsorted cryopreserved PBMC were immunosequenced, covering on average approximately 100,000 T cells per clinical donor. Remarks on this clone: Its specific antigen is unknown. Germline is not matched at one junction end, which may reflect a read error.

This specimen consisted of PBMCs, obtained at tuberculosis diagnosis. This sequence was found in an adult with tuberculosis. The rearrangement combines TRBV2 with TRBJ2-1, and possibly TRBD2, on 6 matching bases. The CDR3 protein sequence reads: CASIPFSRDSFNEQFF. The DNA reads TGTGCCAGCATACCCTTCAGCAGGGACTCCTTCAATGAGCAGTTCTTC.